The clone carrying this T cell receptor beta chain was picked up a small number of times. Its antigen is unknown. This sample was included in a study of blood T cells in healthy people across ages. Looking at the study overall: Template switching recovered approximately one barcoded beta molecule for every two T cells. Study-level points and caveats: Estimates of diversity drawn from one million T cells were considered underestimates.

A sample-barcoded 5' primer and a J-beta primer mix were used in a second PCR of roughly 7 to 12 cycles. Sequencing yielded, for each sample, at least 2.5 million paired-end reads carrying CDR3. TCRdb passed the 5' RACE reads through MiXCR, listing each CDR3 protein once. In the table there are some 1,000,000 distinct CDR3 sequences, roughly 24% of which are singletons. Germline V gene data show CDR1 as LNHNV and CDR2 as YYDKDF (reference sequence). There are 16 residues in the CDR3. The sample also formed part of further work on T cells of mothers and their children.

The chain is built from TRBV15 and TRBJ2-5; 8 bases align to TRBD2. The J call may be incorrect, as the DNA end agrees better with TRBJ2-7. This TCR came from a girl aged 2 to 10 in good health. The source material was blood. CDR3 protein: CATSRDLVLGRDEQYF. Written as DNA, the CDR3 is TGTGCCACCAGCAGAGATCTAGTTCTCGGGAGGGACGAGCAGTACTTC.